This is a list of T cell receptor beta chains from one sample in a study of OX40 agonist ivuxolimab in advanced cancers. Here immunoSEQ multiplex PCR was the method, and the copy in TCRdb shows in-frame clones only, minus some. Of 55,000 to 70,000 clones listed, about 85% are singletons. The sample was CD4+ or CD8+ T cells sorted from blood, taken in a trial of the OX40 agonist ivuxolimab. The receptors originated from an adult with an advanced solid tumor such as melanoma, head and neck, liver or kidney cancer. The CDR3 runs from the conserved cysteine through the conserved F or W. Each record gives: CDR3 DNA, CDR3 protein, J gene, CDR3 length, V gene, clone size, D gene. The D gene is left open where the match is weak. Size is stated for part of the rows, as once, few or many counts, or as a class when the clone is expanded.

DNA: TGCGCCAGCAGCTTGACTAGCGGGGGGTACAATGAGCAGTTCTTC
CDR3: CASSLTSGGYNEQFF
J: TRBJ2-1
length: 15
V: TRBV5-1
size: NA
D: TRBD2

DNA: TGTGCCAGTAGATGGAGGCCAGAAAATTCACCCCTCCACTTT
CDR3: CASRWRPENSPLHF
J: TRBJ1-6
length: 14
V: TRBV19
size: few
D: NA

DNA: TGTGCCAGCAGGCCCCGGGACCCGCCGTACGAGCAGTACTTC
CDR3: CASRPRDPPYEQYF
J: TRBJ2-7
length: 14
V: TRBV6-5
size: NA
D: NA

DNA: TGCAGCGTTGCGTGGTCTGGGGCCAACGTCCTGACTTTC
CDR3: CSVAWSGANVLTF
J: TRBJ2-6
length: 13
V: TRBV29-1
size: NA
D: NA

DNA: TGTGCTAGTGGTTTGAATGGACCGAACACCGGGGAGCTGTTTTTT
CDR3: CASGLNGPNTGELFF
J: TRBJ2-2
length: 15
V: TRBV12-5
size: NA
D: NA

DNA: TGTGCCAGCAGCTTCCAGCCCACAGATACGCAGTATTTT
CDR3: CASSFQPTDTQYF
J: TRBJ2-3
length: 13
V: TRBV5-5
size: once
D: NA

DNA: TGTGCCAGCTCACCGAATGCAGGGAATGAAAAACTGTTTTTT
CDR3: CASSPNAGNEKLFF
J: TRBJ1-4
length: 14
V: TRBV18
size: NA
D: NA

DNA: TGCGCCAGCAGCTTGGTGGGGCCCTACGGGAACTATGGCTACACCTTC
CDR3: CASSLVGPYGNYGYTF
J: TRBJ1-2
length: 16
V: TRBV5-1
size: NA
D: NA

DNA: TGTGCCTGGAGTGGGAGTAACAATCAGCCCCAGCATTTT
CDR3: CAWSGSNNQPQHF
J: TRBJ1-5
length: 13
V: TRBV30
size: NA
D: NA

DNA: TGTGCCAGCAGGGTGGGGACAGAGAATTCACCCCTCCACTTT
CDR3: CASRVGTENSPLHF
J: TRBJ1-6
length: 14
V: TRBV7-2
size: NA
D: TRBD1

DNA: TGCGCCAGCTCCGAGCGGGCCGGCGAGCGAGATACGCAGTATTTT
CDR3: CASSERAGERDTQYF
J: TRBJ2-3
length: 15
V: TRBV10-1
size: NA
D: NA

DNA: TGTGCCAGCAGCCAGCCCGTGGGCCGGGGCTCTGGAAACACCATATATTTT
CDR3: CASSQPVGRGSGNTIYF
J: TRBJ1-3
length: 17
V: TRBV4-2
size: NA
D: NA

DNA: TGTGCCTGTACAGGGGGGATGCCCAATTCACCCCTCCACTTT
CDR3: CACTGGMPNSPLHF
J: TRBJ1-6
length: 14
V: TRBV30
size: NA
D: TRBD1

DNA: TGTGCCAGCAGCCTGAGGTATGGGGCAGTCGAAGCTTTCTTT
CDR3: CASSLRYGAVEAFF
J: TRBJ1-1
length: 14
V: TRBV7-2
size: once
D: NA

DNA: TGTGCCAGTAGGGACCGGGACAGGGGCAACAATCAGCCCCAGCATTTT
CDR3: CASRDRDRGNNQPQHF
J: TRBJ1-5
length: 16
V: TRBV19
size: NA
D: TRBD1

DNA: TGCGCCAGCATGAGGGACATGTGGGGCGACACTGAAGCTTTCTTT
CDR3: CASMRDMWGDTEAFF
J: TRBJ1-1
length: 15
V: TRBV5-1
size: NA
D: NA

DNA: TGTGCCAGCAAAGAACGACAGGGGGTAAATCAGCCCCAGCATTTT
CDR3: CASKERQGVNQPQHF
J: TRBJ1-5
length: 15
V: TRBV6-5
size: once
D: TRBD1

DNA: TGTGCCAGCAGCAGAGAGGCCCAACCAACCCGGGGGAATACGCAGTATTTT
CDR3: CASSREAQPTRGNTQYF
J: TRBJ2-3
length: 17
V: TRBV11-2
size: NA
D: NA

DNA: TGTGCCAGCAGCCCGGTCGACAACCGATTCTCTGGAAACACCATATATTTT
CDR3: CASSPVDNRFSGNTIYF
J: TRBJ1-3
length: 17
V: TRBV14
size: NA
D: NA

DNA: TGTGCCAGCTCACGAATGGACGGGAGCTCCTACGAGCAGTACTTC
CDR3: CASSRMDGSSYEQYF
J: TRBJ2-7
length: 15
V: TRBV18
size: NA
D: NA

DNA: TGCGCCAGCAGCTTGTCCGGCAGACAAGAGACCCAGTACTTC
CDR3: CASSLSGRQETQYF
J: TRBJ2-5
length: 14
V: TRBV5-1
size: NA
D: NA

DNA: TGTGCCAGCAGTTACCCTCACAATTCACCCCTCCACTTT
CDR3: CASSYPHNSPLHF
J: TRBJ1-6
length: 13
V: TRBV6-6
size: NA
D: NA

DNA: TGCGCCAGCATTTCGAGGCGGTTTAATGAAAAACTGTTTTTT
CDR3: CASISRRFNEKLFF
J: TRBJ1-4
length: 14
V: TRBV5-1
size: NA
D: NA

DNA: TGTGCCAGCAGCTTATCTAGTTTGGGGACAGATACGCAGTATTTT
CDR3: CASSLSSLGTDTQYF
J: TRBJ2-3
length: 15
V: TRBV7-9
size: NA
D: NA

DNA: TGTGCCAGCTCACCACCGGTAGGGGGATACGAGCAGTACTTC
CDR3: CASSPPVGGYEQYF
J: TRBJ2-7
length: 14
V: TRBV18
size: few
D: NA

DNA: TGTGCCAGCAGTGAGGGGGCGCTGAGCTATGGCTACACCTTC
CDR3: CASSEGALSYGYTF
J: TRBJ1-2
length: 14
V: TRBV25-1
size: NA
D: NA